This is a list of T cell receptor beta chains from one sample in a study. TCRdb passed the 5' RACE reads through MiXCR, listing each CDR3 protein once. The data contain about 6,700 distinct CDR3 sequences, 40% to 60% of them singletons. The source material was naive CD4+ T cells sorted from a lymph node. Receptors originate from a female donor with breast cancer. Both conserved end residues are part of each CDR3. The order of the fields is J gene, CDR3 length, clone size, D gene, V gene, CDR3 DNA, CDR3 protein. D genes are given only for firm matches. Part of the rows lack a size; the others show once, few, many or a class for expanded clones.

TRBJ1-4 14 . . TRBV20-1 TGCAGTGCTAGAGATGGCAGGGTGGGGGAAAAACTGTTTTTT CSARDGRVGEKLFF
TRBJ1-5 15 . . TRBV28 TGTGCCAGCAGTGAACAGGCTTATAGCAATCAGCCCCAGCATTTT CASSEQAYSNQPQHF
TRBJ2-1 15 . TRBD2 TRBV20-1 TGCAGTGCTACTGACCCGGGACTAGCGGGAGTAAAGCGGTTCTTC CSATDPGLAGVKRFF
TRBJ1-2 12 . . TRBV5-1 TGCGCCAGCAGCTTAAAGGGCGGGGGCTACACCTTC CASSLKGGGYTF
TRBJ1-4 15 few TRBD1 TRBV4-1 TGCGCCAGCAGCCAGCTACAGGGGGCTAATGAAAAACTGTTTTTT CASSQLQGANEKLFF
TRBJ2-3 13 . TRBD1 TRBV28 TGTGCCAGCAGTTTTACAGGGGCCGATACGCAGTATTTT CASSFTGADTQYF
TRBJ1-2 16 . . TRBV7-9 TGTGCCAGCAGCTTAGGTTCCAGGACAACTAACTATGGCTACACCTTC CASSLGSRTTNYGYTF
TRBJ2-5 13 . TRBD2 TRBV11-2 TGTGCCAGCCCTACCGGCGGGAGAGAGACCCAGTACTTC CASPTGGRETQYF
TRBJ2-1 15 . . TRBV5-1 TGCGCCAGCAGCTCTAAACCTGGTTCCGGAAGGGAGCAGTTCTTC CASSSKPGSGREQFF
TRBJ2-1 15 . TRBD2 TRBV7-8 TGTGCCAGCCTTCCGGGGGAGGGTTATTTCAATGAGCAGTTCTTC CASLPGEGYFNEQFF
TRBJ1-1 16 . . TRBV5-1 TGCGCCAGCAGCCGAACCGTAAAGCAAGGGATTTCTGAAGCTTTCTTT CASSRTVKQGISEAFF
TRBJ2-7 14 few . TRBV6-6 TGTGCCAGCAAGGCTAGCGCCCTTTCCTACGAGCAGTACTTC CASKASALSYEQYF
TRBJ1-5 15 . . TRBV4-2 TGTGCCAGCAGCCAAGAGTTTAGGGACCATCAGCCCCAGCATTTT CASSQEFRDHQPQHF
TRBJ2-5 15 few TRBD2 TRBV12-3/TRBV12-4 TGTGCCAGCAGTTTTAGTGCCAGCGGGAAAGAGACCCAGTACTTC CASSFSASGKETQYF
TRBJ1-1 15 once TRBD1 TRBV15 TGTGCCACCAGCAGAGAACCAGGGGGTAGTACTGAAGCTTTCTTT CATSREPGGSTEAFF
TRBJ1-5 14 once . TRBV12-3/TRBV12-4 TGTGCCAGCAGTTTTGGGGGGCCCTATCAGCCCCAGCATTTT CASSFGGPYQPQHF
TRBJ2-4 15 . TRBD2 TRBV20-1 TGCAGTGCTACCGGGACTAGCTCTCAGGTGTTAATTCAGTACTTC CSATGTSSQVLIQYF
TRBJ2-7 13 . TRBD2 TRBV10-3 TGTGCCATCAGCGCAAGCGGGAGTGCCGAGCAGTACTTC CAISASGSAEQYF
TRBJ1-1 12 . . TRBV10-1 TGTGCCATCAGTGCGCAAGACACTGAAGCTTTCTTT CAISAQDTEAFF
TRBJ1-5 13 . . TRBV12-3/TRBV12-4 TGTGCCAGCAGTTTTGGACTGAATCAGCCCCAGCATTTT CASSFGLNQPQHF
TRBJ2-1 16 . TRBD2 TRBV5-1 TGCGCCAGCAGCGTGAATAGCGGGAGGCACCACAATGAGCAGTTCTTC CASSVNSGRHHNEQFF
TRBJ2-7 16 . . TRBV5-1 TGCGCCAGCAGCCCCTACCTGACAGCTGGCGGCTACGAGCAGTACTTC CASSPYLTAGGYEQYF
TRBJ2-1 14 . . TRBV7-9 TGTGCCAGCAGCTTAGAGCGTATAAGCGATGAGCAGTTCTTC CASSLERISDEQFF
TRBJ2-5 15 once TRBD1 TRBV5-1 TGCGCCAGCAGCTCAGACAGGGGCCTTTTTGAGACCCAGTACTTC CASSSDRGLFETQYF
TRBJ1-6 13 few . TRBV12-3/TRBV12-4 TGTGCCAGCAGTTTAGTGCTGGGTTCACCCCTCCACTTT CASSLVLGSPLHF
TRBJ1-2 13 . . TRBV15 TGTGCCACCAGCAGAGATCTTGGCGATGGCTACACCTTC CATSRDLGDGYTF
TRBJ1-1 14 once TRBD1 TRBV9 TGTGCCAGCAGCGTAGCGGACAGGGCTGGTGAAGCTTTCTTT CASSVADRAGEAFF
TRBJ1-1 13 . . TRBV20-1 TGCAGTGCTCTAAAAACAGGGCCCACTGAAGCTTTCTTT CSALKTGPTEAFF
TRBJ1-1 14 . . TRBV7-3 TGTGCCAGCAGCTTATCCCGGACAGACACTGAAGCTTTCTTT CASSLSRTDTEAFF
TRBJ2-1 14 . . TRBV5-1 TGCGCCAGCAGCGTCCAAATACAGGGCGATGAGCAGTTCTTC CASSVQIQGDEQFF
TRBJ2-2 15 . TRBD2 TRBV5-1 TGCGCCAGCAGCGTGAGACTAGCGGACACCGGGGAGCTGTTTTTT CASSVRLADTGELFF
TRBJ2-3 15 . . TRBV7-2 TGTGCCAGCAGCTTAGAGCTCGCTAGCACGGATACGCAGTATTTT CASSLELASTDTQYF
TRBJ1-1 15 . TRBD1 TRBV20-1 TGCAGTGCTAGTAAATACGGGACAGCGAACACTGAAGCTTTCTTT CSASKYGTANTEAFF
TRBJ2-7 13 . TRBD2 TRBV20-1 TGCAGTGCCCTAGGACTAGTTGTCCACGAGCAGTACTTC CSALGLVVHEQYF
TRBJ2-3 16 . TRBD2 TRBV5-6 TGTGCCAGCAGCTTGGGCGGCGGGAGCAACACAGATACGCAGTATTTT CASSLGGGSNTDTQYF
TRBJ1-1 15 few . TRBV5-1 TGCGCCAGCAGCTTGGACGGGGTTGGGGACACTGAAGCTTTCTTT CASSLDGVGDTEAFF
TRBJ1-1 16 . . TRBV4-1 TGCGCCAGCAGCCGAGGACTAGGACAAATGAACACTGAAGCTTTCTTT CASSRGLGQMNTEAFF
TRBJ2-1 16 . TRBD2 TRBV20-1 TGCAGTGCTAGACCTACTAGCGGGAGCTCCTACAATGAGCAGTTCTTC CSARPTSGSSYNEQFF
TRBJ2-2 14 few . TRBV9 TGTGCCAGCAGCCTCACTCTGGCGACCGGGGAGCTGTTTTTT CASSLTLATGELFF
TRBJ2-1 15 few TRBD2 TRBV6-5 TGTGCCAGCAGCCGGGGGGGACTGGGCTACAATGAGCAGTTCTTC CASSRGGLGYNEQFF
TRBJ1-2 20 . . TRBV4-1 TGCGCCAGCAGCCAAGATTTGGGGATATTTAGCGACCAGGGAGGCTATGGCTACACCTTC CASSQDLGIFSDQGGYGYTF
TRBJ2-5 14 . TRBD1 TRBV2 TGTGCCAGCAGAGACAGGGGAACAGGAAAGACCCAGTACTTC CASRDRGTGKTQYF
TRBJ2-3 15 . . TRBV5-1 TGCGCCAGCAGCTTGATTCCAGCCCTCACAGATACGCAGTATTTT CASSLIPALTDTQYF
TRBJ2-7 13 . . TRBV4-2 TGTGCCAGCAGCCAAGTCTTAGAAGGGGAGCAGTACTTC CASSQVLEGEQYF
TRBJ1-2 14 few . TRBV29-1 TGCAGCGTTGAGATTTCGGGAGCTAACTATGGCTACACCTTC CSVEISGANYGYTF